This TCR beta chain was captured by sequencing in a study of T cell responses to AZD1222 COVID-19 vaccine. Overall study findings and caveats: Spike-specific TCR depth and breadth grew after two AZD1222 doses. Baseline serostatus was positive in only six AZD1222 recipients. Donors were mostly white British, more females; clonal diversity possibly underestimated.

Worth noting for this clone: What it binds is not known.

The CDR3 sequence is 15 residues long. V shed 6 bases and J shed 5 bases, with 17 bases lying between them. Germline-derived CDR1 and CDR2 are LNHDA and SQIVND (reference sequence). Using immunoSEQ multiplex PCR, the repertoire was profiled, and TCRdb retains in-frame clones only, with some absent. The sample contains some 120,000 clones, 90% to 95% of which appear only once. This receptor was obtained from an adult in good health. V and J are TRBV19 and TRBJ1-5; D is unclear. The sequencing used peripheral blood, collected on day 0 of AZD1222 vaccination. In DNA, the CDR3 is TGTGCCAGTAGCCGATCCGGACCCTGGGATCAGCCCCAGCATTTT. Translation gives CASSRSGPWDQPQHF.